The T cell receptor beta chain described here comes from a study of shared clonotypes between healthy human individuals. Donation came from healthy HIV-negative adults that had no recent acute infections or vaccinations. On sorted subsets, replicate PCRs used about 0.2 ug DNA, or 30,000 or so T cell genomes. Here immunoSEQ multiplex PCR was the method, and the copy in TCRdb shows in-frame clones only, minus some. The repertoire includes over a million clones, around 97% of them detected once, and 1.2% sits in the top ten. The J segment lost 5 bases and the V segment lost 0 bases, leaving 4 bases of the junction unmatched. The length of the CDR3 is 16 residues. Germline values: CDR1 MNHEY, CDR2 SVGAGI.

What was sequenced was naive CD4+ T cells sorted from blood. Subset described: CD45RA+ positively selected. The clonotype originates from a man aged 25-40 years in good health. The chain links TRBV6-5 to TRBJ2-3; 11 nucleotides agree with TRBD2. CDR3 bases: TGTGCCAGCAGTTACTCGGTAGCGGGAGGGGTAGATACGCAGTATTTT. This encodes CASSYSVAGGVDTQYF.